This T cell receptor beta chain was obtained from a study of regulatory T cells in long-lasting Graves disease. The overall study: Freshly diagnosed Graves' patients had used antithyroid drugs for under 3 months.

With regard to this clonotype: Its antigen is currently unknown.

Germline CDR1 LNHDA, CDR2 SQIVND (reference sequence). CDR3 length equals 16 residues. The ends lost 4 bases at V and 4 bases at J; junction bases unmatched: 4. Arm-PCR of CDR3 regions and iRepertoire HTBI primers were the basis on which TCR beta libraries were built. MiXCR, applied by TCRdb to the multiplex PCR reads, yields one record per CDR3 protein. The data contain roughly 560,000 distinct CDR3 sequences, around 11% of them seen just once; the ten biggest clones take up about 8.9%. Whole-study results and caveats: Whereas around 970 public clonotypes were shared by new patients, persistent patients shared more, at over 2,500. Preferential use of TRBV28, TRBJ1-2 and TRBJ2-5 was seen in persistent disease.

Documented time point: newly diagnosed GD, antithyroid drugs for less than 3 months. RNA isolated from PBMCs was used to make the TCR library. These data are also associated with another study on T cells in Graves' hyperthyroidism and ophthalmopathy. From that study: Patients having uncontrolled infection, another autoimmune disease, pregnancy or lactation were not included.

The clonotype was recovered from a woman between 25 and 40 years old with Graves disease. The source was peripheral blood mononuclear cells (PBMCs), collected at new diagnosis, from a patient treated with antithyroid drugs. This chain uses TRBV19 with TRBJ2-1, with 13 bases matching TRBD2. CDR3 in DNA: TGTGCCAGTAGTAGGGGACTAGCGGGGAAATACAATGAGCAGTTCTTC. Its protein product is CASSRGLAGKYNEQFF. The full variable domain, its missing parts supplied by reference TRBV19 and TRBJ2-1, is DGGITQSPKYLFRKEGQNVTLSCEQNLNHDAMYWYRQDPGQGLRLIYYSQIVNDFQKGDIAEGYSVSREKKESFPLTVTSAQKNPTAFYLCASSRGLAGKYNEQFFGPGTRLTVL.